The 11 T cell receptor beta chains below were found in one sample sequenced in a study of CD8+ T cells in alopecia areata. As the sequencing template, cDNA was produced by extracting RNA and reverse transcribing it. Clones were sequenced by immunoSEQ multiplex PCR, and TCRdb holds only the in-frame ones, with some missing. The data contain roughly 150,000 clones, 62% of them seen just once; the ten biggest clones take up just over 35%. Sequenced input: CD8+ T cells sorted from blood. The receptors here all came from a human donor in good health.

The CDR3 sequence: CASSQRGIDEQYF. The CDR3 DNA is TGTGCCAGCAGCCAGCGGGGAATCGACGAGCAGTACTTC. The rearrangement joins TRBV13 to TRBJ2-7, with 7 bases identical to TRBD2. J lost 5 bases, V lost 5 bases, and 6 bases had no gene match. From germline, CDR1 is PRHDT and CDR2 FYEKMQ (reference sequence). The CDR3 covers 13 residues.

This clone was detected only a few times. The chain is built from TRBV7-9 and TRBJ2-2, with D unresolved. The CDR3 totals 10 residues. V gave up 4 bases and J gave up 8 bases, with 2 bases separating them. The germline V gene has CDR1 SEHNR and CDR2 FQNEAQ (reference sequence). The CDR3 DNA follows: TGTGCCAGCAGCTCGGGGGAGCTGTTTTTT. Translated: CASSSGELFF.

This clone was seen only once. The chain joins TRBV7-9 to TRBJ2-7; TRBD2 aligns across 7 bases. Germline V lookup: CDR1 SEHNR, CDR2 FQNEAQ (reference sequence). The junction had 10 bases not matched to a gene; V was cut back by 0 bases and J by 2 bases. CDR3 size: 17 residues. The CDR3 loop is CASSLAFALANTYEQYF. The CDR3 bases are TGTGCCAGCAGCTTAGCTTTCGCACTAGCGAATACCTACGAGCAGTACTTC.

This chain links TRBV29-1 with TRBJ2-1; maybe TRBD1 (6 bases). The CDR3 runs to 11 residues. CDR1 and CDR2 (germline): SQVTM, ANQGSEA. The V end was cut by 1 base, the J end by 14 bases, with 12 bases between. Here the CDR3 DNA reads TGCAGCGTTGAAGCCAGCGAGGGGGAGTTCTTC. Amino acid sequence: CSVEASEGEFF.

This clone has more than one count but fewer than ten. This chain's CDR3 is CASSLEGQTDTQYF. The CDR3 nucleotides read TGCGCCAGCAGCTTGGAAGGACAAACAGATACGCAGTATTTT. This chain uses TRBV5-1 with TRBJ2-3; weak D call: TRBD1 (5 bases). This CDR3 is 14 amino acids long. Germline assignment: CDR1 SGHRS and CDR2 YFSETQ. Trimming took 0 bases from V and 3 from J, leaving 8 bases between them.

This clone appeared a few times. The chain joins TRBV13 to TRBJ1-1; a weak D match, TRBD1 (5 bases). The germline V gene encodes CDR1 PRHDT and CDR2 FYEKMQ (reference sequence). The germline V and J ends were trimmed by 5 bases and 7 bases, with 11 bases remaining between them. The CDR3 loop spans 12 amino acids. CDR3 residues: CASSPGGVEAFF. Written as DNA, the CDR3 is TGTGCCAGCAGCCCCGGGGGAGTTGAAGCTTTCTTT.

The rearrangement links TRBV9 to TRBJ1-2; TRBD1 might be the D (6 bases). Germline V gene data show CDR1 as SGDLS and CDR2 as YYNGEE. The CDR3 is 15 amino acids. Between the trimmed V and J ends, which lost 3 bases and 6 bases, there was a span of 18 bases. In DNA form, the CDR3 reads TGTGCCAGCAGCGAGGGGCCGGACAGCTATGATGGCTACACCTTC. Translation: CASSEGPDSYDGYTF.

The chain recombines TRBV6-4 with TRBJ2-3; 10 bases align to TRBD2. V was clipped by 5 bases and J by 0 bases; unmatched bases: 2. Germline assignment: CDR1 MRHNA and CDR2 SNTAGT. This CDR3 is built from 15 residues. The CDR3 region is CASSSGRASTDTQYF. Here the CDR3 DNA reads TGTGCCAGCAGTAGCGGGAGGGCTAGCACAGATACGCAGTATTTT.

The V call is TRBV27, the J call TRBJ2-7, with 7 bases fitting TRBD2. The junction had 7 bases not matched to a gene; V was cut back by 3 bases and J by 2 bases. The germline gives CDR1 MNHEY, CDR2 SMNVEV (reference sequence). The CDR3 sequence is 15 residues long. CDR3 in DNA: TGTGCCAGCAGTTTTAGGTCTAGCGGTGCCTACGAGCAGTACTTC. As protein: CASSFRSSGAYEQYF.

The V call is TRBV5-1, the J call TRBJ2-1, with 11 bases aligning to TRBD2. The CDR3 has 14 amino acids. Trimming at V came to 5 bases and at J to 7 bases, leaving 5 bases not matched to a gene. Germline V gene lookup returns CDR1 SGHRS and CDR2 YFSETQ. CDR3: CASSASGRTNEQFF. Written as DNA, the CDR3 is TGCGCCAGCAGTGCTAGCGGGAGGACGAATGAGCAGTTCTTC.

This chain joins TRBV11-2 and TRBJ2-3; perhaps TRBD1 as D (5 bases). V dropped 0 bases and J dropped 5 bases, with 15 bases sitting between them. CDR1 is SGHAT, CDR2 FQNNGV, per germline. This CDR3 is built from 16 residues. The CDR3 is CASSLDSWGFEDTQYF. The CDR3 region has the DNA TGTGCCAGCAGCTTAGATAGTTGGGGCTTTGAAGATACGCAGTATTTT.